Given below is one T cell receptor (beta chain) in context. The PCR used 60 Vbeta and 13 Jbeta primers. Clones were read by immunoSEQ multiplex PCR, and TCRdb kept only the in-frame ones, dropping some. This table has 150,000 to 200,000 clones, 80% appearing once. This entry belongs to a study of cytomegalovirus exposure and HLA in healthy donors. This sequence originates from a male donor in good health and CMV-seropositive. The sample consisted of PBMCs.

CDR3: CASTTGGLAKETQYF. As DNA, the CDR3 is TGTGCCAGCACCACGGGGGGACTAGCGAAAGAGACCCAGTACTTC. The V call is TRBV4-2, the J call TRBJ2-5, with 10 bases fitting TRBD2. There are 15 residues in the CDR3. The ends lost 7 bases at V and 3 bases at J; junction bases unmatched: 8. Germline V CDR1 and CDR2: LGHNA, YNFKEQ.